This T cell receptor beta chain was documented in a study of T cells in Graves' hyperthyroidism and ophthalmopathy. Amplification targeted TCR beta CDR3 regions from RNA transcripts. First-round RT-PCR targeting the TCR CDR3 was performed with the HTBI primer set. Each CDR3 protein is one row after TCRdb ran MiXCR on the multiplex PCR reads. Of around 700,000 distinct CDR3 sequences in the sample, under 20% were seen once. This clonotype was counted at least ten times. What it recognizes is unknown. The study, taken as a whole, reports: The model made its ophthalmopathy prediction, and onset followed a median around 6.5 months later.

Exclusions: uncontrolled infection, other autoimmune disease, pregnancy, lactation. This clonotype was sampled from a woman aged 50 to 65 with Graves' hyperthyroidism that later progressed to Graves' ophthalmopathy. Sequences were obtained from blood.

In DNA form, the CDR3 reads TGTGCCAGCAGCTCGCCCGGGACGCTAAATCAGCCCCAGCATTTT. Amino acid sequence: CASSSPGTLNQPQHF. V usage is TRBV11-2 and J usage is TRBJ1-5, with a weak D call TRBD1 (5 bases). V was cut by 4 bases and J by 4 bases, with 14 bases left in between. CDR1 is SGHAT, CDR2 FQNNGV, per germline. The CDR3 sequence is 15 residues long.